The rows below give T cell receptor beta chains drawn from one sample of a study of CXCR3-negative and CXCR3-positive naive CD8 T cells. Using the 5' RACE reads, TCRdb records one entry per CDR3 protein without DNA. This sample's table has around 50,000 distinct CDR3 sequences. The specimen was naive CXCR3- CD8+ T cells from blood. These receptors were taken from a human donor in good health. Some clones in this sample may be carry-over from other donors' samples. CDR3s include the opening cysteine and the closing phenylalanine or tryptophan. Each record gives: J gene, V gene, CDR3 protein.

j_call: TRBJ1-1
v_call: TRBV19
cdr3_aa: CASSVGMRGANAEAFF

j_call: TRBJ2-7
v_call: TRBV12-3/TRBV12-4
cdr3_aa: CASSLGLAVNHEQYF

j_call: TRBJ2-7
v_call: TRBV10-3
cdr3_aa: CAIMDDRGQYHYEQYF

j_call: TRBJ2-4
v_call: TRBV28
cdr3_aa: CASSLYRGAPGNIQYF

j_call: TRBJ2-2
v_call: TRBV28
cdr3_aa: CASSRTSNTGELFF

j_call: TRBJ2-1
v_call: TRBV2
cdr3_aa: CASSEAGIFANEQFF

j_call: TRBJ1-5
v_call: TRBV27
cdr3_aa: CASGLNQPQHF

j_call: TRBJ2-5
v_call: TRBV28
cdr3_aa: CASSWTEETQYF

j_call: TRBJ2-7
v_call: TRBV28
cdr3_aa: CASSPLGTASSYEQYF

j_call: TRBJ2-1
v_call: TRBV29-1
cdr3_aa: CSVVPTGNEQFF

j_call: TRBJ2-4
v_call: TRBV28
cdr3_aa: CASSPRQGVAKNIQYF

j_call: TRBJ2-5
v_call: TRBV7-6
cdr3_aa: CATSRHRVETQYF

j_call: TRBJ2-2
v_call: TRBV6-6
cdr3_aa: CASSYPPDRGFSGELFF

j_call: TRBJ1-4
v_call: TRBV7-9
cdr3_aa: CASSSTGAANEKLFF

j_call: TRBJ2-3
v_call: TRBV12-3/TRBV12-4
cdr3_aa: CASTDRVLDTQYF

j_call: TRBJ1-6
v_call: TRBV12-3/TRBV12-4
cdr3_aa: CASSRGAWGSPLHF

j_call: TRBJ2-7
v_call: TRBV15
cdr3_aa: CATSRAGGALGEQYF

j_call: TRBJ1-2
v_call: TRBV20-1
cdr3_aa: CSAPGQGVDGYTF

j_call: TRBJ2-1
v_call: TRBV14
cdr3_aa: CASSQTGINEQFF

j_call: TRBJ1-6
v_call: TRBV6-5
cdr3_aa: CASSFYADGPTYNSPLHF